A selection of T cell receptor beta chains follows, all from one sample in a study of beta chain features in type 1 diabetes. TCRdb's table, derived via immunoSEQ multiplex PCR, lists solely in-frame clones and lacks some. Of under 400,000 clones listed, over 9.5% are singletons. Sequenced: naive CD4+ T cells from blood. The origin of the receptors is a man aged 18 to 30 in good health. Both conserved end residues are part of each CDR3. A D gene is named only where the DNA matches it firmly. Only some rows state a clone size, as once, few, many or a class for expanded clones.

clone_size: few
d_call: TRBD1
j_call: TRBJ1-6
v_call: TRBV28
cdr3_nt: TGTGCCAGCAGCCCCGGGACAGGCGCGTCACCCCTCCACTTT
cdr3_aa: CASSPGTGASPLHF

clone_size: -
d_call: TRBD1
j_call: TRBJ1-6
v_call: TRBV27
cdr3_nt: TGTGCCAGCAGTATATTCGACAGGGTTAATTCACCCCTCCACTTT
cdr3_aa: CASSIFDRVNSPLHF

clone_size: few
d_call: -
j_call: TRBJ2-1
v_call: TRBV9
cdr3_nt: TGTGCCAGCAGCGTAGATCCGTACAGAAACAATGAGCAGTTCTTC
cdr3_aa: CASSVDPYRNNEQFF

clone_size: -
d_call: -
j_call: TRBJ2-5
v_call: TRBV30
cdr3_nt: TGTGCCTGGGGTTCGCTTAGAGAGACCCAGTACTTC
cdr3_aa: CAWGSLRETQYF

clone_size: few
d_call: -
j_call: TRBJ2-3
v_call: TRBV7-2
cdr3_nt: TGTGCCAGCATCCCCCAATCAGGGGCAAGTGATACGCAGTATTTT
cdr3_aa: CASIPQSGASDTQYF

clone_size: few
d_call: TRBD1
j_call: TRBJ2-2
v_call: TRBV5-8
cdr3_nt: TGTGCCAGCAGCCCACACAGGGGGAGGGAGCTGTTTTTT
cdr3_aa: CASSPHRGRELFF

clone_size: few
d_call: TRBD1
j_call: TRBJ2-2
v_call: TRBV19
cdr3_nt: TGTGCCAGTAGTATCGGGACAGGGGATTCCGGGGAGCTGTTTTTT
cdr3_aa: CASSIGTGDSGELFF

clone_size: -
d_call: -
j_call: TRBJ1-4
v_call: TRBV6-5
cdr3_nt: TGTGCCAGCAGTTCACGGTCTAATGAAAAACTGTTTTTT
cdr3_aa: CASSSRSNEKLFF

clone_size: few
d_call: -
j_call: TRBJ2-3
v_call: TRBV5-1
cdr3_nt: TGCGCCAGCAGCTTGAGGCAGGGGCACACAGATACGCAGTATTTT
cdr3_aa: CASSLRQGHTDTQYF

clone_size: few
d_call: -
j_call: TRBJ2-3
v_call: TRBV5-4
cdr3_nt: TGTGCCAGCAGCTTTGGGGGCCCCAGCACAGATACGCAGTATTTT
cdr3_aa: CASSFGGPSTDTQYF

clone_size: -
d_call: TRBD1
j_call: TRBJ2-7
v_call: TRBV28
cdr3_nt: TGTGCCAGCAGCACCGGGACAGCTGTTTACGAGCAGTACTTC
cdr3_aa: CASSTGTAVYEQYF

clone_size: -
d_call: TRBD2
j_call: TRBJ2-7
v_call: TRBV4-3
cdr3_nt: TGCGCCAGCAGCCAAGACCCCGGGAGCGGGGGCTACGAGCAGTACTTC
cdr3_aa: CASSQDPGSGGYEQYF

clone_size: few
d_call: -
j_call: TRBJ1-6
v_call: TRBV28
cdr3_nt: TGTGCCAGCAGTCCCGCAGGGAAGGGAAATTCACCCCTCCACTTT
cdr3_aa: CASSPAGKGNSPLHF

clone_size: few
d_call: -
j_call: TRBJ2-7
v_call: TRBV30
cdr3_nt: TGTGCCTGGAGTGTACGAGGACACCGAACCTACGAGCAGTACTTC
cdr3_aa: CAWSVRGHRTYEQYF

clone_size: -
d_call: TRBD1
j_call: TRBJ2-2
v_call: TRBV6-1
cdr3_nt: TGTGCCAGCAGCCTTATACAGGGGGCCGGGGAGCTGTTTTTT
cdr3_aa: CASSLIQGAGELFF

clone_size: few
d_call: -
j_call: TRBJ1-5
v_call: TRBV12-5
cdr3_nt: TGTGCTAGTGGTTCGGGGGTACAGCCCCAGCATTTT
cdr3_aa: CASGSGVQPQHF

clone_size: few
d_call: -
j_call: TRBJ2-1
v_call: TRBV4-3
cdr3_nt: TGCGCCAGCAGCCCAAAGGTAGCGGCGTCCCCCGGCTACAATGAGCAGTTCTTC
cdr3_aa: CASSPKVAASPGYNEQFF

clone_size: -
d_call: -
j_call: TRBJ1-1
v_call: TRBV11-2
cdr3_nt: TGTGCCAGCAGCTTAGAGCGGAACACTGAAGCTTTCTTT
cdr3_aa: CASSLERNTEAFF

clone_size: -
d_call: -
j_call: TRBJ1-1
v_call: TRBV30
cdr3_nt: TGTGCCTGGAGTGTAGCCCACAGGCCGAACACTGAAGCTTTCTTT
cdr3_aa: CAWSVAHRPNTEAFF

clone_size: -
d_call: TRBD1
j_call: TRBJ2-2
v_call: TRBV7-3
cdr3_nt: TGTGCCAGCAGCTTCTCGGGACAGGGGGCTTTAAGGAACACCGGGGAGCTGTTTTTT
cdr3_aa: CASSFSGQGALRNTGELFF

clone_size: -
d_call: TRBD1
j_call: TRBJ1-5
v_call: TRBV7-2
cdr3_nt: TGTGCCAGCAGCTTAGTCGGGACAGGAGTAATCAAGCCCCAGCATTTT
cdr3_aa: CASSLVGTGVIKPQHF

clone_size: few
d_call: -
j_call: TRBJ1-3
v_call: TRBV7-2
cdr3_nt: TGTGCCAGCAGCTCCAGGGGCGGTACTGGAAACACCATATATTTT
cdr3_aa: CASSSRGGTGNTIYF

clone_size: -
d_call: -
j_call: TRBJ2-2
v_call: TRBV7-8
cdr3_nt: TGTGCCAGCAGCTTCGGGGGTACCGGGGAGCTGTTTTTT
cdr3_aa: CASSFGGTGELFF

clone_size: few
d_call: TRBD1
j_call: TRBJ1-1
v_call: TRBV5-1
cdr3_nt: TGCGCCAGCAGCGCCAGACAGGGCTACACTGAAGCTTTCTTT
cdr3_aa: CASSARQGYTEAFF